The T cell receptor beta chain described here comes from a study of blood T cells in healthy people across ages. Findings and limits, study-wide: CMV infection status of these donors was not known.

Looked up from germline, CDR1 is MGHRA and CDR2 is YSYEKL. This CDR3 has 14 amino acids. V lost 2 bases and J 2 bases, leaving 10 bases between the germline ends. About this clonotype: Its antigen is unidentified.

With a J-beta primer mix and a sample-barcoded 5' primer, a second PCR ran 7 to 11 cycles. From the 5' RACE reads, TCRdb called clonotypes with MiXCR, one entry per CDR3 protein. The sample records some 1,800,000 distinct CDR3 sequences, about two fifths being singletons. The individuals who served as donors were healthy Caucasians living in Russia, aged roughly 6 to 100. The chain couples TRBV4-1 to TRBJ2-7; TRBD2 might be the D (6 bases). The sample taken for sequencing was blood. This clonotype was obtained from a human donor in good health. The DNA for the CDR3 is TGCGCCAGCAGCCAATTCGCTAGCGCCTACGAGCAGTACTTC. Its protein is CASSQFASAYEQYF.